This TCR beta chain was sequenced in a study of OX40 agonist ivuxolimab in advanced cancers. Measured with immunoSEQ multiplex PCR; TCRdb has only the in-frame clones, and not every one. Here the sample spans approximately 69,000 clones, almost 85% being singletons. This TCR was recovered from an adult with an advanced solid tumor such as melanoma, head and neck, liver or kidney cancer. The sample consisted of CD4+ or CD8+ T cells sorted from blood, taken in a trial of the OX40 agonist ivuxolimab.

The CDR3 protein is CASSIRTGENSPLHF. As DNA, the CDR3 is TGCGCCAGCAGCATCCGGACAGGTGAGAATTCACCCCTCCACTTT. V is TRBV4-3 and J is TRBJ1-6; 7 bases match TRBD1. The CDR3 has 15 residues. Losses at the gene ends were 5 bases for V and 7 bases for J; bases not matched to a gene: 8. CDR1 LGHNA and CDR2 YSLEER come from the germline V gene.